A single sample gave rise to the 15 T cell receptor beta chains below, sequenced in a study of cytomegalovirus exposure and HLA in healthy donors. Primers: 60 Vbeta forward and 13 Jbeta reverse. The repertoire was sequenced with immunoSEQ multiplex PCR; TCRdb's copy has only in-frame clones and lacks some. The sample shows some 120,000 clones, around 80% of them seen only once. Sequencing used PBMCs. These TCRs come from a man aged 25-45 years in good health and CMV-seropositive.

This clone came up once. The J gene is TRBJ2-6, the V gene TRBV30; TRBD1 aligns across 7 bases. Germline-derived CDR1 and CDR2 are GTSNPN and SVGIG (reference sequence). This CDR3 is built from 14 residues. V gave up 3 bases and J gave up 2 bases; unmatched junction bases: 1. The CDR3 region is CAWRRGPGANVLTF. CDR3 in DNA: TGTGCCTGGAGGAGGGGGCCTGGGGCCAACGTCCTGACTTTC.

This chain joins TRBV7-6 and TRBJ2-7; D perhaps matches TRBD1 (6 bases). Deletions cut 0 bases from V and 3 bases from J, with 15 bases between. The CDR3 sequence is 16 residues long. The germline V gene has CDR1 SGHVS and CDR2 FNYEAQ. The CDR3 DNA reads as TGTGCCAGCAGCTTAGCGGCGGACAGAGTAGACTACGAGCAGTACTTC. It specifies CASSLAADRVDYEQYF.

The chain recombines TRBV2 with TRBJ2-5, with 7 bases identical to TRBD1. Near its end, the DNA agrees better with TRBJ2-7, so the J call may be wrong. From germline, CDR1 is SNHLY and CDR2 FYNNEI. The CDR3 runs to 13 residues. The chain's CDR3 is CASSRQGTYEQYF. DNA of the CDR3: TGTGCCAGCAGTAGACAGGGAACCTACGAGCAGTACTTC.

CDR3 region: CASSLGVGRTTGNTIYF. The CDR3, as DNA: TGCGCCAGCAGCCTAGGGGTAGGCAGGACAACTGGAAACACCATATATTTT. The chain joins TRBV4-3 to TRBJ1-3; possible D gene TRBD1, 5 bases. CDR1 LGHNA and CDR2 YSLEER come from the germline V gene. Trimming left V 4 bases short and J 2 bases short, with 18 bases between. This CDR3 comprises 17 residues.

The V and J genes are TRBV9 and TRBJ1-4; D not certain. The CDR3 runs 15 residues. In germline, CDR1 is SGDLS, CDR2 YYNGEE. V lost 1 base and J lost 3, with 10 bases in between. CDR3 in amino acids: CASSVSHGANEKLFF. In nucleotides, the CDR3 is TGTGCCAGCAGCGTAAGTCACGGAGCTAATGAAAAACTGTTTTTT.

The rearrangement uses TRBV5-1 and TRBJ1-2, with TRBD1 matching over 7 bases. The V segment lost 2 bases and the J segment 3 bases; nucleotides outside the gene matches: 10. Germline CDR1 is SGHRS and CDR2 is YFSETQ. The CDR3 consists of 16 residues. This CDR3 reads CASSLTQGHPDYGYTF. In nucleotides, the CDR3 is TGCGCCAGCAGCTTAACACAGGGGCATCCTGACTATGGCTACACCTTC.

The CDR3 sequence: CASSATGFGNQPQHF. As DNA, the CDR3 is TGTGCCAGCAGCGCGACAGGGTTCGGGAATCAGCCCCAGCATTTT. The V call is TRBV11-3, the J call TRBJ1-5; 7 nucleotides match TRBD1. V lost 5 bases and J lost 4; bases outside the gene matches: 8. CDR1 is SGHNT, CDR2 YENEEA, per germline. The CDR3 runs to 15 residues.

The genes are TRBV2 and TRBJ2-7, with D maybe TRBD1 (5 bases). In germline, CDR1 is SNHLY, CDR2 FYNNEI. The CDR3 extends over 13 amino acids. The V and J ends lost 6 bases and 5 bases respectively, with 14 bases between them. The CDR3 here is CASSFDSTNEQYF. The CDR3 nucleotides are TGTGCCAGCAGCTTTGACAGCACCAACGAGCAGTACTTC.

J is TRBJ2-7 and V is TRBV7-2; tentatively, D is TRBD2 (6 bases). V lost 1 base and J lost 0, with 13 bases in between. The CDR3 is 16 amino acids. Germline lookup yields CDR1 SGHTA and CDR2 FQGNSA. The CDR3 DNA reads TGTGCCAGCAGCTTAGTTTCGGGGACTGACTCCTACGAGCAGTACTTC. Translation: CASSLVSGTDSYEQYF.

Only a few counts were recorded for this clone. The rearrangement uses TRBV4-3 and TRBJ2-1; D is unclear. The V gene's germline CDR1 is LGHNA and CDR2 YSLEER. CDR3 length: 15 amino acids. With 9 bases removed from V and 0 bases from J, the gap between germline ends came to 15 bases. In nucleotides, the CDR3 is TGCGCCAGTGCCCCCTTCAGCGACTCCTACAATGAGCAGTTCTTC. It encodes CASAPFSDSYNEQFF.

This clone was seen once. The same CDR3 is also encoded by other DNA sequences in this sample. The chain links TRBV27 to TRBJ1-3; D perhaps matches TRBD1 (5 bases). Trimming removed 6 bases from V and 0 bases from J, with 12 bases in between. This CDR3 is built from 15 residues. The V gene's germline CDR1 is MNHEY and CDR2 SMNVEV (reference sequence). For the CDR3, the DNA is TGTGCCAGCAGAAGGACATACAGCTCTGGAAACACCATATATTTT. This codes for CASRRTYSSGNTIYF.

V is TRBV11-2 and J is TRBJ2-1; no definite D call. V gave up 1 base and J gave up 6 bases, with 7 bases separating them. Germline loops: CDR1 SGHAT, CDR2 FQNNGV. The CDR3 contains 13 residues. CDR3 DNA: TGTGCCAGCAGCTTAGGGTCTATCAATGAGCAGTTCTTC. It is translated as CASSLGSINEQFF.

This clone has more than one count but fewer than ten. The chain joins TRBV28 to TRBJ2-2, with 8 nucleotides matching TRBD1. The CDR3 is made up of 20 amino acids. Germline V CDR1 and CDR2: MDHEN, SYDVKM. The ends lost 5 bases at V and 5 bases at J; junction bases unmatched: 22. The CDR3 sequence is CASSPIPPRDRSARTGELFF. CDR3 nucleotides: TGTGCCAGCAGTCCCATCCCCCCCCGGGACAGGTCCGCTAGGACCGGGGAGCTGTTTTTT.

The chain couples TRBV6-1 to TRBJ2-2, with D possibly matching TRBD2 (6 bases). This CDR3 contains 15 residues. V lost 5 bases and J 0 bases, leaving 10 bases between the germline ends. Germline CDR1 is MNHNS and CDR2 is SASEGT. CDR3 region: CASSFWRANTGELFF. In nucleotides, the CDR3 is TGTGCCAGCAGTTTTTGGAGGGCGAACACCGGGGAGCTGTTTTTT.

The chain has TRBV4-3 and TRBJ2-7; 8 bases align to TRBD2. Looked up from germline, CDR1 is LGHNA and CDR2 is YSLEER. V lost 0 bases to trimming and J lost 6 bases; unmatched junction nucleotides: 13. CDR3 length: 17 residues. The CDR3 spells CASSQDRIGGDLGEQYF. As DNA, the CDR3 is TGCGCCAGCAGCCAAGATCGGATCGGGGGGGACCTCGGCGAGCAGTACTTC.